The 21 T cell receptor beta chains given below trace back to one sample, sequenced in a study of blood T cells in healthy people across ages. PCR was performed a second time for about 7 to 12 cycles using a sample-barcoded 5' primer and a J-beta primer mix. TCRdb used MiXCR to reprocess the 5' RACE reads, holding one entry per CDR3 protein. The sample yields approximately 780,000 distinct CDR3 sequences, roughly 24% seen once. These data are also associated with another study on T cells of mothers and their children.

Sample: blood. These receptors were taken from a boy between 10 and 17 years old in good health.

This clonotype was observed a few times. V gene TRBV29-1 combines with J gene TRBJ1-1; no definite D call. Germline V CDR1 and CDR2: SQVTM, ANQGSEA. CDR3 length: 14 amino acids. The V end lost 6 bases, the J end lost 1 base, and 15 bases lay between the germline ends. CDR3 nucleotide sequence: TGCAGCGTCTCCGCCTCTGGAGGGAACACTGAAGCTTTCTTT. This codes for CSVSASGGNTEAFF.

The CDR3 DNA reads TGCGCCAGCAGACCACTGACAGGGGCCCAGGGAGAGACCCAGTACTTC. Translation: CASRPLTGAQGETQYF. The gene calls are TRBV5-1 and TRBJ2-5; 8 bases line up with TRBD1. The CDR3 contains 16 residues. Germline V gene sequence: CDR1 SGHRS, CDR2 YFSETQ. After removal of 5 bases from V and 4 bases from J, the junction contained 13 bases not matched to a gene.

The J gene is TRBJ2-2, the V gene TRBV6-5; 7 nucleotides agree with TRBD2. The CDR3 has 15 residues. Looked up from germline, CDR1 is MNHEY and CDR2 is SVGAGI. Losses at the gene ends were 2 bases for V and 2 bases for J; bases not matched to a gene: 2. The CDR3 loop reads CASSYQGLNTGELFF. The CDR3, as DNA: TGTGCCAGCAGTTACCAGGGACTAAACACCGGGGAGCTGTTTTTT.

The chain couples TRBV4-2 to TRBJ2-2; no reliable D call. Germline CDR1 reads LGHNA; CDR2 reads YNFKEQ. The CDR3 contains 18 residues. The V gene lost 0 bases and the J gene lost 0 bases, with 14 bases spanning the gap. CDR3 region: CASSQDYDTNANTGELFF. The CDR3 region has the DNA TGTGCCAGCAGCCAAGATTATGATACTAACGCGAACACCGGGGAGCTGTTTTTT.

The chain links TRBV2 to TRBJ2-2; D is possibly TRBD1 (6 bases). Germline CDR1 reads SNHLY; CDR2 reads FYNNEI. Trimming shortened V by 2 bases and J by 3 bases, and 13 bases separated the two germline ends. CDR3 size: 16 residues. The CDR3 sequence: CASSEITGFDTGELFF. CDR3 sequence (DNA): TGTGCCAGCAGTGAAATTACAGGGTTTGACACCGGGGAGCTGTTTTTT.

This chain links TRBV2 with TRBJ2-5, with 11 bases lining up with TRBD2. The J call is doubtful: the DNA matches TRBJ2-1 better. CDR3 length equals 13 residues. Germline CDR1 is SNHLY and CDR2 is FYNNEI. CDR3 coding DNA: TGTGCCAGGGAACTAGCGGGGGCGCGTGAGCAGTTCTTC. Its protein product is CARELAGAREQFF.

This clonotype has just a few counts. The genes are TRBV28 and TRBJ2-5; 7 positions agree with TRBD1. Gene TRBJ2-1 matches the end of the DNA better, so the J call may be wrong. CDR3 length: 13 residues. CDR1 and CDR2 from the germline V gene are MDHEN and SYDVKM. This chain's CDR3 is CASSLDREKEQFF. Written as DNA, the CDR3 is TGTGCCAGCAGTTTAGACAGGGAAAAAGAGCAGTTCTTC.

This clonotype came up a few times. V and J are TRBV7-3 and TRBJ2-1; TRBD1 is a possible D gene (6 bases). Germline V gene sequence: CDR1 SGHTA, CDR2 FQGTGA. The germline V and J ends were trimmed by 2 bases and 6 bases, with 14 bases remaining between them. The CDR3 is made up of 15 amino acids. DNA of the CDR3: TGTGCCAGCAGCTTATCGCAGGTGGACAGCAATGAGCAGTTCTTC. Protein: CASSLSQVDSNEQFF.

This clonotype was seen a few times. This sequence joins TRBV13 and TRBJ2-1; D gene uncertain. The J call is uncertain, as TRBJ2-5 better fits the DNA end. The CDR3 has 13 residues. CDR1 and CDR2 (germline): PRHDT, FYEKMQ (reference sequence). The CDR3 is CASSNRYQETQYF. The CDR3 DNA sequence: TGTGCCAGCAGCAACCGATATCAAGAGACCCAGTACTTC.

This clonotype was detected a few times. CDR3 in amino acids: CASSPLQGGTNIQYF. The CDR3 DNA sequence: TGTGCCAGCAGTCCACTACAGGGGGGGACAAACATTCAGTACTTC. The chain has TRBV12-3 or TRBV12-4 and TRBJ2-4; a weak D match, TRBD1 (8 bases). Between the trimmed V and J ends, which lost 5 bases and 6 bases, there was a span of 17 bases. CDR3 size: 15 residues.

This clonotype occurred a few times. The chain combines TRBV11-2 with TRBJ2-7, with 7 bases identical to TRBD1. V gave up 3 bases and J gave up 3 bases; unmatched junction bases: 11. The CDR3 has 16 residues. CDR1 SGHAT and CDR2 FQNNGV come from the germline V gene. The CDR3 nucleotides are TGTGCCAGCAGCTTCTCCGGGACAGCTAATTTCTACGAGCAGTACTTC. Translated, it gives CASSFSGTANFYEQYF.

The DNA of the CDR3 is TGTGCCAGCAGCCAAGCCCCGCGTGGGAGCTCTGGAAACACCATATATTTT. As protein: CASSQAPRGSSGNTIYF. The chain carries TRBV4-2 and TRBJ1-3; D uncertain. The CDR3 is 17 residues long. The V gene lost 1 base and the J gene lost 0 bases, with 13 bases spanning the gap. Germline values: CDR1 LGHNA, CDR2 YNFKEQ.

This clonotype was seen a few times. The rearrangement links TRBV20-1 to TRBJ1-2; D possibly corresponds to TRBD1 (6 bases). V dropped 3 bases and J dropped 0 bases, with 20 bases sitting between them. Looked up from germline, CDR1 is DFQATT and CDR2 is SNEGSKA (reference sequence). The CDR3 has 17 residues. The CDR3 here is CSARGGQFGDTNYGYTF. The DNA for the CDR3 is TGCAGTGCTAGGGGCGGACAGTTCGGAGATACTAACTATGGCTACACCTTC.

This clonotype has more than one count but fewer than ten. This sequence joins TRBV2 and TRBJ2-1, with 9 bases that match TRBD2. Trimming removed 6 bases from V and 3 bases from J; junction bases left unmatched: 6. The CDR3 consists of 15 residues. Germline-derived CDR1 and CDR2 are SNHLY and FYNNEI. The CDR3 bases are TGTGCCAGCAGGGCGGGACTAGCAAACTACAATGAGCAGTTCTTC. Translation: CASRAGLANYNEQFF.

The V call is TRBV2, the J call TRBJ2-4; D remains unclear. Trimming stripped 8 bases from V and 3 bases from J, with 14 bases between. Germline V gives CDR1 SNHLY, CDR2 FYNNEI. This CDR3 spans 14 amino acids. CDR3 sequence reads: CASEPSESKNIQYF. In nucleotides, the CDR3 is TGTGCCAGCGAGCCTTCGGAAAGCAAAAACATTCAGTACTTC.

The table lists this clonotype with many counts. V and J are TRBV12-3 or TRBV12-4 and TRBJ2-4; D is perhaps TRBD2 (6 bases). The CDR3 contains 15 residues. V lost 7 bases and J lost 2, with 15 bases in between. CDR3 in DNA: TGTGCCAGCACCTGGGGGGTAGCCTCCAAAAACATTCAGTACTTC. This translates into CASTWGVASKNIQYF.

The chain recombines TRBV12-3 or TRBV12-4 with TRBJ2-3; TRBD2 might be the D (6 bases). The V and J ends lost 6 bases and 15 bases respectively, with 31 bases between them. This CDR3 comprises 16 residues. The CDR3, as DNA: TGTGCCAGCAGCAACGAAGTTCCCGGGGGAGCAGATATGGAATATTTT. Its translation is CASSNEVPGGADMEYF.

This chain links TRBV29-1 with TRBJ2-5; D gene uncertain. CDR1 is SQVTM, CDR2 ANQGSEA, per germline. Trimming shortened V by 6 bases and J by 5 bases, and 7 bases separated the two germline ends. CDR3 size: 10 residues. CDR3: CSVAVETQYF. CDR3 sequence (DNA): TGCAGCGTAGCAGTGGAGACCCAGTACTTC.

This chain connects TRBV7-6 to TRBJ2-7; D remains ambiguous. Deletions cut 0 bases from V and 4 bases from J, with 7 bases between. Germline-derived CDR1 and CDR2 are SGHVS and FNYEAQ. The CDR3 covers 13 residues. DNA of the CDR3: TGTGCCAGCAGCTTAGCCAAAGGGTACGAGCAGTACTTC. Translating gives CASSLAKGYEQYF.

The chain is built from TRBV3-1 and TRBJ1-2; D is unresolved. The CDR3 totals 13 residues. Per the germline V gene, CDR1 is LGHDT and CDR2 is YNNKEL (reference sequence). The V and J ends lost 4 bases and 3 bases respectively, with 9 bases between them. CDR3 bases: TGTGCCAGCAGCCTTCGGAAGGACTATGGCTACACCTTC. Translating it yields CASSLRKDYGYTF. Full variable domain (rest looked up from reference TRBV3-1 and TRBJ1-2): DTAVSQTPKYLVTQMGNDKSIKCEQNLGHDTMYWYKQDSKKFLKIMFSYNNKELIINETVPNRFSPKSPDKAHLNLHINSLELGDSAVYFCASSLRKDYGYTFGSGTRLTVV.

The chain links TRBV30 to TRBJ2-3; 7 nucleotides line up with TRBD1. V was clipped by 7 bases and J by 3 bases; unmatched bases: 7. This CDR3 contains 13 residues. Germline-derived CDR1 and CDR2 are GTSNPN and SVGIG (reference sequence). The CDR3 DNA sequence: TGTGCCTTGACAGGGATAGGGACAGATACGCAGTATTTT. Encoded protein: CALTGIGTDTQYF.